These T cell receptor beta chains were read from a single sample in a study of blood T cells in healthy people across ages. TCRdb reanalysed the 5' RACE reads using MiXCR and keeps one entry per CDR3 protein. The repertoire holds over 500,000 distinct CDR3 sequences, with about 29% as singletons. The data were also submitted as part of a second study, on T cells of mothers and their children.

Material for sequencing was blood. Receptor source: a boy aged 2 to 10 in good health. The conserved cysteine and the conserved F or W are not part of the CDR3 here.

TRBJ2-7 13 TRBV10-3 AISESMNRAYEQY
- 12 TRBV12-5 ASGFHPKYNEQF
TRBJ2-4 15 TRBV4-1 ASSQFFSREPKNIQY
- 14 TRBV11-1 ASSLELPGAYNEQF
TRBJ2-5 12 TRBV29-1 SVESQDRIKTQY
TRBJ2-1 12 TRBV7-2 ASSLAGCAWASD
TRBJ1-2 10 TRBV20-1 SARTLNYGYT
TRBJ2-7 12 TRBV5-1 ASRPGGGDYEQY
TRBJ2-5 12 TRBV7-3 ASSFGPTRETQY
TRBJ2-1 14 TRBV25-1 ASSDTSGGPYNEQF
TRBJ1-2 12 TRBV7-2 ASSLRGTGYGYT